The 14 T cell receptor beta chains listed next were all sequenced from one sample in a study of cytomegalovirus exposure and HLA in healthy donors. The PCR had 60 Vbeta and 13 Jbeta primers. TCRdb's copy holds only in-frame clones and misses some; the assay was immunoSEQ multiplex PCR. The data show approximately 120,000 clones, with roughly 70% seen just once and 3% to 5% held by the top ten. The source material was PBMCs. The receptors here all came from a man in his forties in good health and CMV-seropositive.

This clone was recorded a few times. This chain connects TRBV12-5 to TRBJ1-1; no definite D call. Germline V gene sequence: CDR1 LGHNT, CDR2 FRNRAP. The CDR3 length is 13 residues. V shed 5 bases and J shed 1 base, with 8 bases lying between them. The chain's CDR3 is CASGPTRNTEAFF. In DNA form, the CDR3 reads TGTGCTAGTGGTCCCACACGGAACACTGAAGCTTTCTTT.

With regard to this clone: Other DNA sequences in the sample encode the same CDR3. CDR3 sequence (DNA): TGTGCCAGTAGTATCAGAGACAGGGTTACCTACGAGCAGTACTTC. Protein: CASSIRDRVTYEQYF. The rearrangement uses TRBV19 and TRBJ2-7, with 7 bases identical to TRBD1. V dropped 3 bases and J dropped 2; count of bases not matched to a gene: 7. Germline V lookup: CDR1 LNHDA, CDR2 SQIVND (reference sequence). The CDR3 runs 15 residues. Full variable domain (remainder filled in from reference TRBV19 and TRBJ2-7): DGGITQSPKYLFRKEGQNVTLSCEQNLNHDAMYWYRQDPGQGLRLIYYSQIVNDFQKGDIAEGYSVSREKKESFPLTVTSAQKNPTAFYLCASSIRDRVTYEQYFGPGTRLTVT.

The CDR3 spells CASSLSGGPRNNEQFF. The CDR3 coding sequence is TGTGCCAGCAGTTTATCGGGCGGGCCCCGTAACAATGAGCAGTTCTTC. The chain recombines TRBV27 with TRBJ2-1, with TRBD2 as a possible D gene (5 bases). The CDR3 extends over 16 amino acids. Per germline, CDR1 MNHEY and CDR2 SMNVEV (reference sequence). Trimming left V 0 bases short and J 5 bases short, with 14 bases between.

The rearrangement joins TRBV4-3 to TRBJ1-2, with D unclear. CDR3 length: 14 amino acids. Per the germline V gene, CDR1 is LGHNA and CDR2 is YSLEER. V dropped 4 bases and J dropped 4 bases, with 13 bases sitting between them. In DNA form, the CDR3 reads TGCGCCAGCAGCCCCCGAGGAGGGAGCTATGGCTACACCTTC. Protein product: CASSPRGGSYGYTF.

For the CDR3, the DNA is TGCGCCAGCAGCCAAGCGGGGGACTATCCAGATACGCAGTATTTT. Amino acids: CASSQAGDYPDTQYF. The chain is built from TRBV4-3 and TRBJ2-3; 7 nucleotides match TRBD2. J was trimmed by 4 bases and V by 1 base; bases with no gene match: 5. The CDR3 contains 15 residues. Germline V gene data show CDR1 as LGHNA and CDR2 as YSLEER.

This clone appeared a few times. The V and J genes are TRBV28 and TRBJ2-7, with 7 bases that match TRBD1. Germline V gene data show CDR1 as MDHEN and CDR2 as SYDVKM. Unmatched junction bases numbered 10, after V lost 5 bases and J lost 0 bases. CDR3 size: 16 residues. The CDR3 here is CASSPTVGTASYEQYF. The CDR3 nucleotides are TGTGCCAGCAGTCCCACAGTGGGGACAGCCTCCTACGAGCAGTACTTC.

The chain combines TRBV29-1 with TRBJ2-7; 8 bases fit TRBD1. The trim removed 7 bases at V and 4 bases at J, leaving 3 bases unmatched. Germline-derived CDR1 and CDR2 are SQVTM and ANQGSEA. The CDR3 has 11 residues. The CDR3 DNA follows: TGCAGCGAGGACAGGGTGTACGAGCAGTACTTC. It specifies CSEDRVYEQYF.

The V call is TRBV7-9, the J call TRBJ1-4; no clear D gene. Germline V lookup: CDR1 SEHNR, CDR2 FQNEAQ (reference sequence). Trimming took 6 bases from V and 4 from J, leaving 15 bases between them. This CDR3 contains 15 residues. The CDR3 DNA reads TGTGCCAGCAGTGCGGGAGGGCTGATTAATGAAAAACTGTTTTTT. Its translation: CASSAGGLINEKLFF. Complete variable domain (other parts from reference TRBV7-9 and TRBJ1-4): DTGVSQNPRHKITKRGQNVTFRCDPISEHNRLYWYRQTLGQGPEFLTYFQNEAQLEKSRLLSDRFSAERPKGSFSTLEIQRTEQGDSAMYLCASSAGGLINEKLFFGSGTQLSVL.

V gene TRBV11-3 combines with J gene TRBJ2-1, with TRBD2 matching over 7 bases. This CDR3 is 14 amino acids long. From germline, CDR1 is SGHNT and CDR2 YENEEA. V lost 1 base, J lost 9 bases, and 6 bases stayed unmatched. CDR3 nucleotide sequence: TGTGCCAGCAGCTTAGGGGGAGGGCACGTTGAGCAGTTCTTC. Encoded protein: CASSLGGGHVEQFF. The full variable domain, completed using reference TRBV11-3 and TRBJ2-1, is EAGVVQSPRYKIIEKKQPVAFWCNPISGHNTLYWYLQNLGQGPELLIRYENEEAVDDSQLPKDRFSAERLKGVDSTLKIQPAELGDSAVYLCASSLGGGHVEQFFGPGTRLTVL.

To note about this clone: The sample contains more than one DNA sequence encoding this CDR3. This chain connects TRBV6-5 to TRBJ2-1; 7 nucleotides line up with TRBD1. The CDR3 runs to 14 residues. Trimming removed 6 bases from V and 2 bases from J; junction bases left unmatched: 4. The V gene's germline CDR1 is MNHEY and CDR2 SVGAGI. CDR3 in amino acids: CASRRQGAYNEQFF. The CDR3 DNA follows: TGTGCCAGCAGGAGACAGGGCGCCTACAATGAGCAGTTCTTC.

CDR3 region: CASSPGDISYEQYF. The CDR3 nucleotides are TGTGCCAGCAGCCCCGGGGACATCTCCTACGAGCAGTACTTC. The chain couples TRBV6-1 to TRBJ2-5; D is perhaps TRBD1 (6 bases). The J call is in doubt because the DNA end fits TRBJ2-7 better. This CDR3 contains 14 residues. Germline values: CDR1 MNHNS, CDR2 SASEGT.

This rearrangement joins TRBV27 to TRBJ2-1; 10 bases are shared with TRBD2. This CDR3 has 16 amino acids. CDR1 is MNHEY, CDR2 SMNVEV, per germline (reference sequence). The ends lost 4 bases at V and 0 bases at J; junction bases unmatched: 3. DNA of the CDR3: TGTGCCAGCAGTTGGCCTAGCGGGAGCTCCTACAATGAGCAGTTCTTC. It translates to CASSWPSGSSYNEQFF.

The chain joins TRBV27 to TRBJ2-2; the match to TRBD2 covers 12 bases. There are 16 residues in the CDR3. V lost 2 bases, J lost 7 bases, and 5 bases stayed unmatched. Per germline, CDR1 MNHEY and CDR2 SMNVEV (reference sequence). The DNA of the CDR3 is TGTGCCAGCAGTTTAGGACTAGCGGGAAGAGGCGGGGAGCTGTTTTTT. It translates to CASSLGLAGRGGELFF.

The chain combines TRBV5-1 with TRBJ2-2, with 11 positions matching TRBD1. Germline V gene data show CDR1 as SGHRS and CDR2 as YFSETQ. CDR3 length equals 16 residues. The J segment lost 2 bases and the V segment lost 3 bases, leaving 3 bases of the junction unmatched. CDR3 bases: TGCGCCAGCAGCTCCCGGACAGGGGGCAACACCGGGGAGCTGTTTTTT. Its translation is CASSSRTGGNTGELFF. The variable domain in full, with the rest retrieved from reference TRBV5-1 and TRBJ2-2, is KAGVTQTPRYLIKTRGQQVTLSCSPISGHRSVSWYQQTPGQGLQFLFEYFSETQRNKGNFPGRFSGRQFSNSRSEMNVSTLELGDSALYLCASSSRTGGNTGELFFGEGSRLTVL.